Following are 12 T cell receptor beta chains from one sample sequenced in a study of CD8 T cell repertoires and HIV-1 epitope variants. The antigens these receptors bind are not known. The method was immunoSEQ multiplex PCR; TCRdb's version includes in-frame clones alone and lacks a portion of them. The sample carries 5,500 to 7,000 clones, about 65% recorded once. Input material: cultured CD8+ T cells derived from PBMCs. Receptors were obtained from a male donor with HIV.

This chain connects TRBV20-1 to TRBJ2-3, with D uncertain. Germline V lookup: CDR1 DFQATT, CDR2 SNEGSKA (reference sequence). The CDR3 totals 11 residues. The V end lost 7 bases, the J end lost 6 bases, and 11 bases lay between the germline ends. The CDR3 sequence is CSGADWDTQYF. DNA of the CDR3: TGCAGTGGGGCAGACTGGGATACGCAGTATTTT.

The chain has TRBV7-8 and TRBJ2-7, with TRBD2 matching 7 bases. Germline V CDR1 and CDR2: SGHVS, FQNEAQ. The CDR3 length is 16 residues. Trimming took 5 bases from V and 3 from J; bases not matched to a gene: 13. In nucleotides, the CDR3 is TGTGCCAGCAGCCAAGAGGCGGGAGTTCCTTACTACGAGCAGTACTTC. Encoded protein: CASSQEAGVPYYEQYF.

The V and J genes are TRBV28 and TRBJ1-5, with D tentatively TRBD1 (6 bases). CDR3 size: 12 residues. Trimming removed 8 bases at V and 11 bases at J, with 16 bases between. The germline V gene encodes CDR1 MDHEN and CDR2 SYDVKM. The CDR3 spells CASSTGASTQHF. In nucleotides, the CDR3 is TGTGCCAGCTCAACGGGGGCCTCGACCCAGCATTTT.

The sample holds a few counts of this clone. The J gene is TRBJ2-5, the V gene TRBV6-1, with D possibly matching TRBD1 (6 bases). Between the trimmed V and J ends, which lost 1 base and 2 bases, there was a span of 11 bases. The CDR3 has 15 amino acids. Germline V CDR1 and CDR2: MNHNS, SASEGT. The CDR3, as DNA: TGTGCCAGCAGTGAAGAAGACAGGCTTCAAGAGACCCAGTACTTC. This encodes CASSEEDRLQETQYF.

The V call is TRBV6-5, the J call TRBJ2-7; perhaps TRBD1 as D (5 bases). V was trimmed by 2 bases and J by 3 bases, leaving 11 bases between them. CDR3 size: 14 residues. Germline CDR1 and CDR2: MNHEY and SVGAGI. CDR3 sequence (DNA): TGTGCCAGCAGTTACGGCGGTAGGGGCTACGAGCAGTACTTC. Its translation is CASSYGGRGYEQYF.

This chain links TRBV7-2 with TRBJ2-4, with a possible D match to TRBD2 (6 bases). The V end was cut by 7 bases, the J end by 6 bases, with 13 bases between. CDR3 size: 13 residues. CDR1 is SGHTA, CDR2 FQGNSA, per germline. In nucleotides, the CDR3 is TGTGCCAGCAACCCGGCGGGGAGAAACATTCAGTACTTC. The encoded protein is CASNPAGRNIQYF.

V gene TRBV5-6 combines with J gene TRBJ2-7, with D perhaps TRBD1 (5 bases). The CDR3 runs 14 residues. Germline CDR1 is SGHDT and CDR2 is YYEEEE. V gave up 0 bases and J gave up 7 bases, with 14 bases separating them. The CDR3 nucleotides read TGTGCCAGCAGCTTGGGACAGTACCTTCGTGAGCAGTACTTC. This translates into CASSLGQYLREQYF.

The chain carries TRBV4-1 and TRBJ2-3, with 13 bases aligning to TRBD2. This CDR3 comprises 19 residues. Germline values: CDR1 MGHRA, CDR2 YSYEKL. The trim removed 0 bases at V and 4 bases at J, leaving 10 bases unmatched. CDR3 loop: CASSQDRTSGGRAPDTQYF. CDR3 in DNA: TGCGCCAGCAGCCAAGATCGGACTAGCGGGGGCCGTGCGCCAGATACGCAGTATTTT.

The V call is TRBV27, the J call TRBJ2-7; D is possibly TRBD1 or TRBD2 (5 bases each). The CDR3 has 14 residues. Germline V gene data show CDR1 as MNHEY and CDR2 as SMNVEV (reference sequence). V lost 2 bases and J lost 3, with 11 bases in between. CDR3 sequence: CASSLAGTIYEQYF. CDR3 bases: TGTGCCAGCAGTTTAGCAGGGACCATCTACGAGCAGTACTTC.

In DNA, the CDR3 is TGTGCCAGCAGCATTTTTGGGCCAACAGGGCTCAACTATGGCTACACCTTC. Translating it yields CASSIFGPTGLNYGYTF. The chain has TRBV5-6 and TRBJ1-2; D perhaps matches TRBD1 (6 bases). Germline V gene lookup returns CDR1 SGHDT and CDR2 YYEEEE. The CDR3 is 17 amino acids. Trimming stripped 4 bases from V and 2 bases from J, with 21 bases between.

The V call is TRBV6-5, the J call TRBJ1-4; D unresolved. The length of the CDR3 is 15 residues. Looked up from germline, CDR1 is MNHEY and CDR2 is SVGAGI. Trimming cost V 4 bases and J 5 bases, with 14 bases left between them. CDR3 amino acids: CASSSSPQRNEKLFF. The CDR3 coding sequence is TGTGCCAGCAGTTCCTCACCACAGAGGAATGAAAAACTGTTTTTT.

The V and J genes are TRBV23-1 and TRBJ1-6, with 9 bases that match TRBD1. TRBV23-1 is filed as an ORF, its function uncertain. The CDR3 runs to 15 residues. J gave up 7 bases and V 2 bases, and 3 bases lay outside the gene matches. CDR3 DNA: TGCGCCAGCAGTCAAGAGACAGGGGGGAATTCACCCCTCCACTTT. Encoded protein: CASSQETGGNSPLHF.